These T cell receptor beta chains were read from a single sample in a study of T cell responses to AZD1222 COVID-19 vaccine. The data were produced by immunoSEQ multiplex PCR, yet TCRdb's version contains in-frame clones alone and is incomplete. Found here are some 100,000 clones, about 83% of them singletons; the top ten hold 3.3%. The source was peripheral blood, collected on day 0 of AZD1222 vaccination. The receptors were sampled from an adult in good health. Each CDR3 is given with its conserved first and last residue. D genes are given only for firm matches. Clone size appears in some rows only: once, few, many, or a class for an expanded clone.

d_gene: TRBD1; v_gene: TRBV6-1; abundance: .; CDR3aa: CASSERSRGLEQYF
d_gene: .; v_gene: TRBV5-4; abundance: .; CDR3aa: CASSLGAGNTIYF
d_gene: .; v_gene: TRBV11-2; abundance: .; CDR3aa: CASSLGHSGNTIYF
d_gene: .; v_gene: TRBV7-3; abundance: .; CDR3aa: CASRGVGTAFF
d_gene: .; v_gene: TRBV18; abundance: once; CDR3aa: CASSPPGRYSPLHF
d_gene: TRBD1; v_gene: TRBV6-5; abundance: .; CDR3aa: CASSSGQGNNQPQHF
d_gene: .; v_gene: TRBV30; abundance: .; CDR3aa: CAWSPPPLRYGYTF
d_gene: TRBD2; v_gene: TRBV5-1; abundance: .; CDR3aa: CASSFYGGALYNEQFF
d_gene: .; v_gene: TRBV7-2; abundance: .; CDR3aa: CASSLGRGTMNTEAFF
d_gene: .; v_gene: TRBV19; abundance: .; CDR3aa: CASSMGRIGGAKGSGYTF